This is a list of T cell receptor beta chains from one sample in a study of blood T cell repertoires in COVID-19. Sequencing used immunoSEQ multiplex PCR; TCRdb keeps in-frame clones, though not all of them. The table has more than 95,000 clones, around 81% seen once. The sample consisted of peripheral blood. These receptors originate from a man aged 25-45 years with COVID-19, enrolled during active disease. The CDR3 runs from the conserved cysteine through the conserved F or W. The D gene is left open where the match is weak. Not every row has a clone size; where given, it reads once, few, many or a size class.

d_call j_call v_call clone_size cdr3_aa cdr3_nt
TRBD1 TRBJ2-7 TRBV29-1 . CSVDRGCYEQYF TGCAGCGTCGACAGGGGATGTTACGAGCAGTACTTC
. TRBJ1-2 TRBV28 . CASTYTGHDGYTF TGTGCCAGCACCTACACAGGGCACGATGGCTACACCTTC
. TRBJ1-2 TRBV6-5 many CASSYSITGSYGYTF TGTGCCAGCAGTTACTCGATAACGGGGAGCTATGGCTACACCTTC
. TRBJ1-6 TRBV5-1 . CASSSDNNSPLHF TGCGCCAGCAGCTCGGACAATAATTCACCCCTCCACTTT
. TRBJ1-2 TRBV5-4 once CASSLLVLGARGYTF TGTGCCAGCAGCTTGTTAGTGTTGGGGGCGAGAGGCTACACCTTC
TRBD1 TRBJ1-1 TRBV4-2 . CASSSRDRSDTEAFF TGTGCCAGCAGCTCCCGGGACAGGTCGGACACTGAAGCTTTCTTT
TRBD2 TRBJ2-1 TRBV28 . CASSSLAGSYNEQFF TGTGCCAGCAGCTCATTAGCGGGGTCCTACAATGAGCAGTTCTTC
TRBD2 TRBJ2-1 TRBV7-3 once CASSPRAGGTSEQFF TGTGCCAGCAGCCCAAGAGCGGGAGGGACGAGTGAGCAGTTCTTC
TRBD1 TRBJ1-1 TRBV25-1 . CASSERQGRITEAFF TGTGCCAGCAGTGAGCGACAGGGGCGGATCACTGAAGCTTTCTTT
. TRBJ2-7 TRBV7-9 . CASSSDTRSYEQYF TGTGCCAGCAGCTCAGACACGCGTTCCTACGAGCAGTACTTC
TRBD1 TRBJ1-1 TRBV7-9 few CASSSQGDTEAFF TGTGCCAGCAGCTCTCAGGGGGACACTGAAGCTTTCTTT
. TRBJ2-3 TRBV9 . CASSTGPSADTQYF TGTGCCAGCAGCACTGGGCCATCTGCAGATACGCAGTATTTT
. TRBJ1-1 TRBV19 . CASNLAGATEAFF TGTGCCAGTAATTTGGCGGGGGCCACTGAAGCTTTCTTT
. TRBJ1-1 TRBV28 once CASSLGGWGSNTEAFF TGTGCCAGCAGTTTAGGGGGCTGGGGATCGAACACTGAAGCTTTCTTT
TRBD1 TRBJ2-7 TRBV30 . CAWRYGQGLTYEQYF TGTGCCTGGAGGTACGGACAGGGATTAACCTACGAGCAGTACTTC
TRBD1 TRBJ2-7 TRBV4-3 . CASSQDSDRGYEQYF TGCGCCAGCAGCCAGGACTCGGACAGGGGCTACGAGCAGTACTTC
. TRBJ2-7 TRBV7-9 . CASSFGTALYEQYF TGTGCCAGCAGCTTCGGGACTGCCCTCTACGAGCAGTACTTC
. TRBJ1-5 TRBV12-3/TRBV12-4 . CASSLNSNQPQHF TGTGCCAGCAGTTTGAACTCCAATCAGCCCCAGCATTTT
. TRBJ2-3 TRBV19 . CASSEGSGTDTQYF TGTGCCAGTAGTGAGGGTTCGGGCACAGATACGCAGTATTTT
TRBD1 TRBJ1-5 TRBV6-1 . CASSEMGQGNQPQHF TGTGCCAGCAGTGAAATGGGACAGGGGAACCAGCCCCAGCATTTT
TRBD2 TRBJ2-3 TRBV4-1 . CASGPGLAGGRDTQYF TGCGCCAGCGGACCGGGACTAGCGGGAGGGCGAGATACGCAGTATTTT
TRBD1 TRBJ2-1 TRBV7-9 . CASSLKGGTGGSEQFF TGTGCCAGCAGCTTAAAAGGCGGGACAGGGGGCAGTGAGCAGTTCTTC
TRBD1 TRBJ1-5 TRBV15 . CATGTGWNQPQHF TGTGCCACCGGGACAGGATGGAATCAGCCCCAGCATTTT
TRBD1 TRBJ1-1 TRBV5-1 . CASSGTTGGTEAFF TGCGCCAGCAGCGGAACAACAGGGGGCACTGAAGCTTTCTTT
. TRBJ2-1 TRBV19 . CASNFLVASEDEQFF TGTGCCAGTAACTTCCTCGTGGCTAGCGAGGATGAGCAGTTCTTC
TRBD1 TRBJ1-5 TRBV5-1 . CASSPRQGAGNQPQHF TGCGCCAGCAGCCCGCGACAGGGGGCGGGTAATCAGCCCCAGCATTTT
TRBD1 TRBJ2-2 TRBV9 . CASRGQGSTGELFF TGTGCCAGCAGGGGACAGGGAAGCACCGGGGAGCTGTTTTTT
. TRBJ1-4 TRBV7-9 . CASSLAGAGANEKLFF TGTGCCAGCAGCTTAGCCGGGGCGGGGGCTAATGAAAAACTGTTTTTT
. TRBJ1-3 TRBV11-3 . CASSLEATYSGNTIYF TGTGCCAGCAGCTTAGAAGCGACTTACTCTGGAAACACCATATATTTT
. TRBJ1-1 TRBV12-3/TRBV12-4 . CASSLVRDTEAFF TGTGCCAGCAGTTTAGTACGGGACACTGAAGCTTTCTTT
TRBD1 TRBJ1-6 TRBV5-1 . CASSEGQGVNSPLHF TGCGCCAGCAGCGAGGGACAGGGAGTTAATTCACCCCTCCACTTT
. TRBJ2-5 TRBV19 . CARRNRGLTELETQYF TGTGCCAGAAGGAACAGGGGACTCACGGAGCTGGAGACCCAGTACTTC
TRBD2 TRBJ2-1 TRBV4-2 many CASSQGGLAGYNEQFF TGTGCCAGCAGCCAAGGAGGACTAGCGGGGTACAATGAGCAGTTCTTC
TRBD2 TRBJ2-3 TRBV5-1 few CASSLAGLAGGRTQYF TGCGCCAGCAGCTTGGCCGGCTTAGCGGGGGGGCGTACGCAGTATTTT
TRBD1 TRBJ1-5 TRBV28 few CASTQTGGFQPQHF TGTGCCAGCACCCAGACAGGGGGCTTTCAGCCCCAGCATTTT
TRBD2 TRBJ2-3 TRBV2 . CASRPLAGAFTDTQYF TGTGCCAGCAGGCCACTAGCGGGGGCCTTCACAGATACGCAGTATTTT
. TRBJ1-1 TRBV18 few CASSPYLGGPDTEAFF TGTGCCAGCTCACCATATTTGGGGGGGCCGGACACTGAAGCTTTCTTT
TRBD2 TRBJ2-5 TRBV7-9 once CASSLDAGGLLETQYF TGTGCCAGCAGCTTAGATGCGGGGGGTCTACTAGAGACCCAGTACTTC
TRBD1 TRBJ1-3 TRBV23-1 . CASSQGTDKNLYSGNTIYF TGCGCCAGCAGTCAAGGGACAGACAAGAATTTATACTCTGGAAACACCATATATTTT
TRBD1 TRBJ2-1 TRBV27 . CASSLTGYNEQFF TGTGCCAGCAGTCTGACAGGGTACAATGAGCAGTTCTTC
. TRBJ1-1 TRBV27 . CASSYSNTEAFF TGTGCCAGCAGTTACTCGAACACTGAAGCTTTCTTT
. TRBJ2-7 TRBV4-1 few CASSQTQSWGGRHGYEQYF TGCGCCAGCAGCCAAACACAGTCCTGGGGCGGCAGACACGGCTACGAGCAGTACTTC
. TRBJ1-2 TRBV5-1 . CASSLGQPGGHGYTF TGCGCCAGCAGCTTGGGACAGCCGGGGGGTCATGGCTACACCTTC
. TRBJ1-5 TRBV28 . CASSVAGHNSNQPQHF TGTGCCAGCAGTGTGGCAGGGCATAATAGCAATCAGCCCCAGCATTTT
. TRBJ2-1 TRBV6-6 . CASSRHYNEQFF TGTGCCAGCAGCAGACACTACAATGAGCAGTTCTTC
. TRBJ1-2 TRBV19 . CASSKGRGAHYGYTF TGTGCCAGTAGTAAAGGAAGGGGCGCACACTATGGCTACACCTTC